The next 4 T cell receptor beta chains were all read from a single sample in a study of blood T cell repertoires in COVID-19. Libraries were prepared by immunoSEQ multiplex PCR; TCRdb keeps only in-frame clonotypes and omits some of them. Of over 300,000 clones in the sample, 86% were seen once. Sequencing input: peripheral blood. Receptors were obtained from a woman aged 45-59 years with acute or convalescent COVID-19.

V is TRBV7-9 and J is TRBJ1-1; TRBD1 matches at 7 bases. V lost 5 bases to trimming and J lost 2 bases; unmatched junction nucleotides: 8. CDR1 and CDR2 from the germline V gene are SEHNR and FQNEAQ (reference sequence). This CDR3 contains 15 residues. The CDR3 sequence is CASSLRDRPNTEAFF. Written as DNA, the CDR3 is TGTGCCAGCAGCCTCAGGGACAGACCTAACACTGAAGCTTTCTTT.

The chain carries TRBV18 and TRBJ1-4, with a possible D match to TRBD1 (5 bases). Germline V CDR1 and CDR2: KGHSH, LQKENI. This CDR3 is 15 amino acids long. The V end lost 0 bases, the J end lost 2 bases, and 7 bases lay between the germline ends. The CDR3 DNA reads as TGTGCCAGCTCACCACCGACAGCCACTAATGAAAAACTGTTTTTT. Encoded protein: CASSPPTATNEKLFF.

This sequence joins TRBV5-4 and TRBJ2-7; 10 nucleotides line up with TRBD2. Germline loops: CDR1 SGHNT, CDR2 YYREEE (reference sequence). V dropped 5 bases and J dropped 2; count of bases not matched to a gene: 7. The length of the CDR3 is 15 residues. The CDR3 spells CASSLAGGNAYEQYF. The CDR3 DNA reads as TGTGCCAGCAGTTTAGCGGGAGGAAACGCCTACGAGCAGTACTTC.

J is TRBJ2-2 and V is TRBV5-8; 7 bases are shared with TRBD1. Germline V gives CDR1 SGHTS, CDR2 YDEGEE. The CDR3 spans 15 residues. V was clipped by 0 bases and J by 3 bases; unmatched bases: 2. CDR3 region: CASSLGTGYTGELFF. CDR3 nucleotides: TGTGCCAGCAGCTTGGGGACAGGCTACACCGGGGAGCTGTTTTTT. Full variable domain (rest looked up from reference TRBV5-8 and TRBJ2-2): EAGVTQSPTHLIKTRGQQATLRCSPISGHTSVYWYQQALGLGLQFLLWYDEGEERNRGNFPPRFSGRQFPNYSSELNVNALELEDSALYLCASSLGTGYTGELFFGEGSRLTVL.